This T cell receptor beta chain was recovered during a study of blood T cell repertoires in COVID-19. In the original processing: How many nucleated cells were present was estimated from reference gene primer amplification. Measured with immunoSEQ multiplex PCR; TCRdb has only the in-frame clones, and not every one. That table supplies the V and J calls and clone size; D and trimming were determined from the DNA. This table has just over 80,000 clones, roughly 79% appearing once. This CDR3 has 14 amino acids. The germline V gene encodes CDR1 LNHNV and CDR2 YYDKDF (reference sequence). J lost 7 bases, V lost 5 bases, and 4 bases had no gene match.

The origin of this receptor is a man aged 80 or over with acute or convalescent COVID-19. Sequenced: peripheral blood. The chain joins TRBV15 to TRBJ2-1; 11 bases agree with TRBD2. Here the CDR3 reads CATSLRLAGNEQFF. In nucleotides, the CDR3 is TGTGCCACCAGCCTACGACTAGCGGGAAATGAGCAGTTCTTC.